This passage covers 14 T cell receptor beta chains from one sample sequenced in a study of blood T cell repertoires in COVID-19. The table came from immunoSEQ multiplex PCR; TCRdb's copy has only in-frame clones and leaves some out. The repertoire holds about 160,000 clones, with approximately 85% as singletons. Sequencing was done on a sample of peripheral blood. The origin of the receptors is a man at least 80 years old with COVID-19, enrolled during active disease.

V and J are TRBV6-5 and TRBJ1-5; D unresolved. The CDR3 contains 14 residues. In germline, CDR1 is MNHEY, CDR2 SVGAGI. V was pared by 6 bases and J by 2 bases, with 11 bases between. The CDR3 protein is CASRRERGNQPQHF. The DNA for the CDR3 is TGTGCCAGCAGGAGGGAAAGGGGCAATCAGCCCCAGCATTTT.

V and J are TRBV3-1 (or the pseudogene TRBV3-2) and TRBJ2-3; D remains unclear. Germline V gene lookup returns CDR1 LGHDT and CDR2 YNNKEL (reference sequence). CDR3 length equals 15 residues. Trimming took 2 bases from V and 1 from J, leaving 10 bases between them. In nucleotides, the CDR3 is TGTGCCAGCAGCCAAAATCTCGGAGGCACAGATACGCAGTATTTT. Translating it yields CASSQNLGGTDTQYF.

This chain connects TRBV6-5 to TRBJ1-3; a weak D match, TRBD1 (5 bases). With 5 bases removed from V and 4 bases from J, the gap between germline ends came to 12 bases. CDR1 is MNHEY, CDR2 SVGAGI, per germline. This CDR3 spans 14 amino acids. The CDR3 here is CASSSRAGGNTIYF. CDR3 nucleotides: TGTGCCAGCAGTAGCAGGGCCGGGGGAAACACCATATATTTT.

The chain joins TRBV13 to TRBJ2-5, with D possibly matching TRBD2 (6 bases). Germline CDR1 and CDR2: PRHDT and FYEKMQ (reference sequence). The CDR3 has 13 residues. V lost 4 bases and J 1 base, leaving 7 bases between the germline ends. The CDR3 loop is CASSWRGQETQYF. In DNA form, the CDR3 reads TGTGCCAGCAGCTGGCGGGGCCAAGAGACCCAGTACTTC.

The rearrangement uses TRBV5-8 and TRBJ1-2, with 8 nucleotides matching TRBD1. CDR3 length equals 14 residues. The germline V gene has CDR1 SGHTS and CDR2 YDEGEE. After removal of 4 bases from V and 3 bases from J, the junction contained 5 bases not matched to a gene. The chain's CDR3 is CASSRTGRDYGYTF. CDR3 sequence (DNA): TGTGCCAGCAGCAGGACAGGGAGGGACTATGGCTACACCTTC. The variable domain in full, with the rest retrieved from reference TRBV5-8 and TRBJ1-2, is EAGVTQSPTHLIKTRGQQATLRCSPISGHTSVYWYQQALGLGLQFLLWYDEGEERNRGNFPPRFSGRQFPNYSSELNVNALELEDSALYLCASSRTGRDYGYTFGSGTRLTVV.

This sequence joins TRBV12-3 or TRBV12-4 and TRBJ1-2, with unresolved D. This CDR3 contains 11 residues. Trimming stripped 5 bases from V and 5 bases from J, with 6 bases between. CDR3 coding DNA: TGTGCCAGCAGTCGAGAGTATGGCTACACCTTC. Protein product: CASSREYGYTF.

The chain uses TRBV4-1 and TRBJ2-2, with 7 bases matching TRBD1. The CDR3 runs 15 residues. Germline V CDR1 and CDR2: MGHRA, YSYEKL. Losses at the gene ends were 6 bases for V and 4 bases for J; bases not matched to a gene: 8. This CDR3 reads CASREGQRSTGELFF. The CDR3 DNA sequence: TGCGCCAGCAGAGAGGGACAGAGAAGCACCGGGGAGCTGTTTTTT.

The J gene is TRBJ2-5, the V gene TRBV9; 9 bases agree with TRBD2. Germline values: CDR1 SGDLS, CDR2 YYNGEE. Losses at the gene ends were 3 bases for V and 0 bases for J; bases not matched to a gene: 15. CDR3 length equals 19 residues. The CDR3 nucleotides are TGTGCCAGCAGCGCTGAAGCGGGGGGCCCCAATTTGTACCAAGAGACCCAGTACTTC. Residues: CASSAEAGGPNLYQETQYF.

The CDR3 DNA sequence: TGTGCCAGCAGTTTTCTGGGGGGGGGCGTAAATGAGCAGTTCTTC. Its translation is CASSFLGGGVNEQFF. V and J are TRBV28 and TRBJ2-1; tentatively, D is TRBD2 (7 bases). The CDR3 spans 15 residues. CDR1 and CDR2 (germline): MDHEN, SYDVKM. The V end was cut by 3 bases, the J end by 7 bases, with 16 bases between.

This chain connects TRBV27 to TRBJ1-1; TRBD1 agrees at 9 bases. Germline assignment: CDR1 MNHEY and CDR2 SMNVEV (reference sequence). V shed 6 bases and J 1 base; nucleotides not matched to a gene: 3. The CDR3 spans 14 residues. CDR3 sequence reads: CASSLTGGNTEAFF. DNA of the CDR3: TGTGCCAGCAGCCTGACAGGGGGGAACACTGAAGCTTTCTTT.

CDR3 coding DNA: TGTGCCAGCAGCCAATTTGGTTCGGGTGGCAATCAGCCCCAGCATTTT. Encoded protein: CASSQFGSGGNQPQHF. The gene calls are TRBV3-1 (or the pseudogene TRBV3-2) and TRBJ1-5, with unresolved D. The V gene lost 2 bases and the J gene lost 2 bases, with 13 bases spanning the gap. This CDR3 region has 16 residues. Germline V lookup: CDR1 LGHDT, CDR2 YNNKEL (reference sequence).

This sequence joins TRBV10-1 and TRBJ2-2; D is unresolved. CDR3 size: 12 residues. V was cut by 6 bases and J by 2 bases, with 4 bases left in between. Germline CDR1 reads WNHNN; CDR2 reads SYGVQD (reference sequence). In nucleotides, the CDR3 is TGCGCCAGCAGCCTTAACACCGGGGAGCTGTTTTTT. As protein: CASSLNTGELFF.

The chain employs TRBV6-5 and TRBJ2-2; no reliable D call. The V and J ends lost 2 bases and 2 bases respectively, with 9 bases between them. Germline-derived CDR1 and CDR2 are MNHEY and SVGAGI. The CDR3 loop spans 15 amino acids. The CDR3 coding sequence is TGTGCCAGCAGTTACGCGGCAGATAACACCGGGGAGCTGTTTTTT. Protein: CASSYAADNTGELFF.

V and J are TRBV3-1 (or the pseudogene TRBV3-2) and TRBJ1-1; D not certain. The CDR3 is 15 residues long. The germline V gene encodes CDR1 LGHDT and CDR2 YNNKEL (reference sequence). Trimming removed 1 base from V and 4 bases from J, with 13 bases in between. CDR3 region: CASSQVAGPVTEAFF. In DNA form, the CDR3 reads TGTGCCAGCAGCCAAGTGGCAGGCCCGGTCACTGAAGCTTTCTTT.